One TCR beta chain is described in this entry. The analysis combined second doses at about 4 or about 12 weeks. The sample is drawn from a study of T cell responses to AZD1222 COVID-19 vaccine. This CDR3 is built from 15 residues. Germline values: CDR1 MDHEN, CDR2 SYDVKM. V shed 4 bases and J 9 bases; nucleotides not matched to a gene: 12. TCRdb's copy holds only in-frame clones and misses some; the assay was immunoSEQ multiplex PCR. The sample shows 90,000 to 100,000 clones, 88% of them seen only once. This chain connects TRBV28 to TRBJ2-4; 7 positions agree with TRBD1. The clonotype was recovered from an adult who received the AZD1222 COVID-19 vaccine. The sample was peripheral blood, taken 28 days after the second AZD1222 dose. For the CDR3, the DNA is TGTGCCAGCAGTTCTCTGCAATCGGGACAGACCATTCAGTACTTC. It encodes CASSSLQSGQTIQYF.